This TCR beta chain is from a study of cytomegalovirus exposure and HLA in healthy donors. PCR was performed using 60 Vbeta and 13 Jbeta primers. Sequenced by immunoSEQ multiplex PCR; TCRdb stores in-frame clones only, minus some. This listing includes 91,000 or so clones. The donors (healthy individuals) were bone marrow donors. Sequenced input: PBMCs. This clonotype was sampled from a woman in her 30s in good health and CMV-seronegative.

The CDR3 sequence is CASSLLDEQFF. The CDR3 bases are TGTGCCAGCAGCTTACTCGATGAGCAGTTCTTC. This chain uses TRBV5-5 with TRBJ2-1; D call uncertain. Germline CDR1 reads SGHKS; CDR2 reads YYEKEE (reference sequence). The CDR3 consists of 11 residues. The ends were cut back, 2 bases at V and 8 bases at J, with 5 bases in the middle.